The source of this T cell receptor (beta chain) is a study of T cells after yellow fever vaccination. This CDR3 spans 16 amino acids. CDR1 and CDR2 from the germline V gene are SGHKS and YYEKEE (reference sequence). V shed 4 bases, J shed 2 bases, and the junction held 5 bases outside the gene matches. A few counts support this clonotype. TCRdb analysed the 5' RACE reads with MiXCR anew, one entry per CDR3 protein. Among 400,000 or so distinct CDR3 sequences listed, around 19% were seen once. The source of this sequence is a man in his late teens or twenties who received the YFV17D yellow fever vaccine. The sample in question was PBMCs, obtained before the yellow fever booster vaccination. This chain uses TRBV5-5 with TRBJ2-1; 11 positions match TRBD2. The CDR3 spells CASSLSSGGTYNEQFF. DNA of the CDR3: TGTGCCAGCAGCCTGTCTAGCGGGGGGACCTACAATGAGCAGTTCTTC. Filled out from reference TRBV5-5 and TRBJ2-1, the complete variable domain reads DAGVTQSPTHLIKTRGQQVTLRCSPISGHKSVSWYQQVLGQGPQFIFQYYEKEERGRGNFPDRFSARQFPNYSSELNVNALLLGDSALYLCASSLSSGGTYNEQFFGPGTRLTVL.